One and the same sample provided the 20 T cell receptor beta chains below, sequenced in a study of neurological immune-mediated disorders. TCRdb re-analysed the 5' RACE reads in MiXCR, keeping a single row per CDR3 protein. The profile shows some 46,000 distinct CDR3 sequences, around 4.5% of them singletons. Sequenced sample: PBMCs. The receptors here all came from a woman aged 55-70 years with multiple sclerosis.

This clonotype came up many times. The chain carries TRBV20-1 and TRBJ2-1; the D gene is possibly TRBD2 (6 bases). V was shortened by 6 bases and J by 0 bases, with 12 bases between the two germline ends. Germline CDR1 DFQATT, CDR2 SNEGSKA (reference sequence). The CDR3 covers 14 residues. CDR3 loop: CSAIPGGSYNEQFF. The CDR3 coding sequence is TGCAGTGCCATACCCGGGGGCTCCTACAATGAGCAGTTCTTC.

This clonotype was seen ten or more times. The germline gene is not matched at one end of the junction; a read error may be the cause. The DNA of the CDR3 is TGTGCCAGCAGTAACTCGGGGGCGGACTATGGCTACACCTTC. Its translation: CASSNSGADYGYTF. The chain joins TRBV6-6 to TRBJ1-2; D is perhaps TRBD1 (6 bases). The CDR3 consists of 14 residues. Germline V CDR1 and CDR2: MNHNY, SVGAGI (reference sequence).

This clonotype was observed a handful of times. This chain uses TRBV5-1 with TRBJ2-5, with a tentative D call TRBD1 (6 bases). The CDR3 consists of 14 residues. Between the trimmed V and J ends, which lost 1 base and 2 bases, there was a span of 9 bases. The germline gives CDR1 SGHRS, CDR2 YFSETQ. The CDR3 DNA follows: TGCGCCAGCAGCTTGCAGGGGCAGCAAGAGACCCAGTACTTC. Translated, it gives CASSLQGQQETQYF.

This clonotype was found many times. The DNA of the CDR3 is TGTGCCAGCACCCAGCAGGCCAGCGCGGAGACCCAGTACTTC. Its translation: CASTQQASAETQYF. The chain has TRBV7-2 and TRBJ2-5, with no clear D. V was shortened by 7 bases and J by 5 bases, with 17 bases between the two germline ends. From germline, CDR1 is SGHTA and CDR2 FQGNSA. This CDR3 is 14 amino acids long.

The table lists this clonotype with many counts. V is TRBV20-1 and J is TRBJ1-5; no firm D call. CDR1 and CDR2 (germline): DFQATT, SNEGSKA (reference sequence). The CDR3 contains 12 residues. V lost 4 bases to trimming and J lost 3 bases, with 7 bases between them. The CDR3 sequence: CSANGNNQPQHF. As DNA, the CDR3 is TGCAGTGCTAACGGGAACAATCAGCCCCAGCATTTT.

This clonotype showed up many times. The rearrangement links TRBV29-1 to TRBJ1-2; D gene unclear. This CDR3 contains 12 residues. CDR1 and CDR2 from the germline V gene are SQVTM and ANQGSEA. The ends were cut back, 5 bases at V and 2 bases at J, with 9 bases in the middle. The CDR3 reads CSVQGSNYGYTF. CDR3 nucleotides: TGCAGCGTTCAAGGCAGCAACTATGGCTACACCTTC.

Here the CDR3 reads CSAPRDRPNNEQFF. The CDR3 DNA reads as TGCAGTGCTCCGCGGGACAGACCAAACAATGAGCAGTTCTTC. V and J are TRBV20-1 and TRBJ2-1, with D perhaps matching TRBD1 (7 bases). The V and J ends lost 5 bases and 5 bases respectively, with 16 bases between them. This CDR3 has 14 amino acids. CDR1 is DFQATT, CDR2 SNEGSKA, per germline (reference sequence).

In this sample, this clonotype turned up many times. The chain is built from TRBV7-8 and TRBJ2-1; 9 bases line up with TRBD1. With 5 bases clipped from V and 3 bases from J, the junction kept 11 bases outside the gene matches. This CDR3 region has 17 residues. Germline lookup yields CDR1 SGHVS and CDR2 FQNEAQ. The CDR3 region has the DNA TGTGCCAGCAGCCCAACCCCCGGGACAGGGTTCTACAATGAGCAGTTCTTC. Encoded protein: CASSPTPGTGFYNEQFF.

The chain uses TRBV5-1 and TRBJ2-7; D remains unclear. Trimming cost V 1 base and J 4 bases, with 9 bases left between them. Per the germline V gene, CDR1 is SGHRS and CDR2 is YFSETQ. The CDR3 is 13 residues long. DNA for the CDR3: TGCGCCAGCAGCTTGTCGACGGAATACGAGCAGTACTTC. Translated, it gives CASSLSTEYEQYF.

This clonotype was detected ten times or more. The chain employs TRBV5-6 and TRBJ1-4, with D possibly matching TRBD1 (5 bases). Trimming shortened V by 7 bases and J by 6 bases, and 16 bases separated the two germline ends. In germline, CDR1 is SGHDT, CDR2 YYEEEE. The CDR3 covers 14 residues. The CDR3 protein is CASRYRDGDEKLFF. Written as DNA, the CDR3 is TGTGCCAGCCGATACCGGGACGGGGATGAAAAACTGTTTTTT. The full variable domain, with the rest looked up from reference TRBV5-6 and TRBJ1-4, is DAGVTQSPTHLIKTRGQQVTLRCSPKSGHDTVSWYQQALGQGPQFIFQYYEEEERQRGNFPDRFSGHQFPNYSSELNVNALLLGDSALYLCASRYRDGDEKLFFGSGTQLSVL.

This clonotype was detected a few times. The chain combines TRBV6-2 or TRBV6-3 with TRBJ1-5, with 12 bases fitting TRBD1. This CDR3 is 14 amino acids long. Germline V gene sequence: CDR1 MNHEY, CDR2 SVGEGT. Trimming at V came to 5 bases and at J to 5 bases, leaving 1 base not matched to a gene. CDR3 bases: TGTGCCAGCAGTGGGACAGGGGGCCATCAGCCCCAGCATTTT. Translation: CASSGTGGHQPQHF.

This clonotype has a count of ten or more. This sequence joins TRBV10-1 and TRBJ2-2, with 8 bases that match TRBD1. CDR3 length: 15 residues. The junction had 7 bases not matched to a gene; V was cut back by 6 bases and J by 4 bases. CDR1 is WNHNN and CDR2 is SYGVQD in the germline V gene (reference sequence). Here the CDR3 reads CASSQDRGGTGELFF. CDR3 sequence (DNA): TGCGCCAGCAGCCAAGACAGGGGTGGCACCGGGGAGCTGTTTTTT.

This clonotype was seen repeatedly, ten times or more. The chain is built from TRBV5-1 and TRBJ2-2; D gene ambiguous. V was cut by 2 bases and J by 9 bases, with 11 bases left in between. CDR3 length: 13 residues. The germline CDR1 and CDR2 sequences are SGHRS and YFSETQ. The CDR3 region is CASSFRSERELFF. The CDR3 DNA is TGCGCCAGCAGCTTCCGTTCGGAGCGGGAGCTGTTTTTT.

This clonotype occurred many times. The chain has TRBV28 and TRBJ1-2; TRBD1 aligns across 7 bases. V lost 7 bases to trimming and J lost 8 bases; unmatched junction nucleotides: 19. The CDR3 runs to 16 residues. The germline V gene has CDR1 MDHEN and CDR2 SYDVKM. CDR3 coding DNA: TGTGCCAGCACCTTCCAAGGGGGCATCCAGCAGGGGGGCTACACCTTC. This translates into CASTFQGGIQQGGYTF.

This clonotype was found many times. Relative to the germline gene, one junction end is altered; a read error may explain this. The chain combines TRBV28 with TRBJ2-1, with 11 positions matching TRBD2. The CDR3 sequence is 14 residues long. Looked up from germline, CDR1 is MDHEN and CDR2 is SYDVKM. The DNA for the CDR3 is TGTGCCAGCAGCACTCCCTATAGCGGGGGGGCCGGAGTCTTC. Its protein is CASSTPYSGGAGVF.

This clonotype was seen ten or more times. The J gene is TRBJ1-2, the V gene TRBV4-1; 12 bases map to TRBD1. Germline CDR1 and CDR2: MGHRA and YSYEKL. J gave up 6 bases and V 2 bases, and 4 bases lay outside the gene matches. This CDR3 is 15 amino acids long. The CDR3 DNA is TGCGCCAGCAGCCAACCGGGACAGGGGGCGGATGGCTACACCTTC. Translation: CASSQPGQGADGYTF.

This clonotype occurred many times. The rearrangement links TRBV7-7 to TRBJ2-1; D is ambiguous. The germline V gene encodes CDR1 SSHAT and CDR2 FNYEAQ (reference sequence). With 5 bases removed from V and 8 bases from J, the gap between germline ends came to 19 bases. This CDR3 comprises 15 residues. The CDR3, as DNA: TGTGCCAGCAGCCGACGTCAGGTCCACTCTGATGAGCAGTTCTTC. Its protein product is CASSRRQVHSDEQFF.

This clonotype was counted at least ten times. The chain carries TRBV5-5 and TRBJ2-3; 11 nucleotides match TRBD2. With 5 bases clipped from V and 4 bases from J, the junction kept 9 bases outside the gene matches. Looked up from germline, CDR1 is SGHKS and CDR2 is YYEKEE (reference sequence). There are 16 residues in the CDR3. The CDR3 loop reads CASSRPSGGKADTQYF. Written as DNA, the CDR3 is TGTGCCAGCAGTAGGCCTAGCGGGGGGAAGGCAGATACGCAGTATTTT.

DNA of the CDR3: TGTGCCAGCAGCTTGAGATATCGTGCAGATACGCAGTATTTT. It codes for CASSLRYRADTQYF. V is TRBV5-8 and J is TRBJ2-3; D call uncertain. The CDR3 sequence is 14 residues long. Germline V gene lookup returns CDR1 SGHTS and CDR2 YDEGEE. Between the trimmed V and J ends, which lost 1 base and 4 bases, there was a span of 10 bases.

This clonotype was seen a handful of times. This chain joins TRBV11-2 and TRBJ1-1; D is unclear. Trimming cost V 0 bases and J 6 bases, with 11 bases left between them. Germline V gene sequence: CDR1 SGHAT, CDR2 FQNNGV. CDR3 length: 14 residues. This chain's CDR3 is CASSLDLFGAEAFF. The DNA for the CDR3 is TGTGCCAGCAGCTTAGATCTCTTTGGGGCTGAAGCTTTCTTT. The full variable domain, in which reference TRBV11-2 and TRBJ1-1 provide the parts outside the CDR3, is EAGVAQSPRYKIIEKRQSVAFWCNPISGHATLYWYQQILGQGPKLLIQFQNNGVVDDSQLPKDRFSAERLKGVDSTLKIQPAKLEDSAVYLCASSLDLFGAEAFFGQGTRLTVV.